Shown below are 6 T cell receptor beta chains from a single sample sequenced in a study of post-analysis software for immune sequencing data (dated by TCRdb to 2015 to 2017). Their recognized antigens are unknown. Libraries were made using PCR. Sequenced using an Illumina HiSeq 2500. Unique molecular identifiers were incorporated into TCR beta cDNA libraries to reduce PCR and sequencing biases. The public sequencing data were trimmed at Q25 with fastp and processed into clonotypes with MiXCR by TCRdb, which kept only in-frame beta chains. Duplicate CDR3 protein sequences are folded into a single record with the most common DNA and genes. This sample comprises about 560,000 distinct CDR3 sequences, around 40% of them detected only once. Jointly, the top ten make up more than 1.5% of the sample. On the study overall, not on this receptor specifically: Patients showed significantly higher frequencies than controls for five TRBV segments, among them TRBV5-6, TRBV5-1 and TRBV20-1.

Material for sequencing was blood. The receptors derive from a girl under 18 with multiple sclerosis.

J is TRBJ2-5 and V is TRBV5-1; possibly TRBD2 for D (6 bases). V lost 3 bases to trimming and J lost 1 base, with 13 bases between them. Germline V gene data show CDR1 as SGHRS and CDR2 as YFSETQ. This CDR3 is 15 amino acids long. DNA of the CDR3: TGCGCCAGCAGCTCCGACGGGAGCCCCCAAGAGACCCAGTACTTC. As protein: CASSSDGSPQETQYF.

This clonotype came up many times. V usage is TRBV7-2 and J usage is TRBJ2-1; 7 nucleotides match TRBD1. V lost 1 base, J lost 0 bases, and 3 bases stayed unmatched. The germline CDR1 and CDR2 sequences are SGHTA and FQGNSA. The CDR3 runs to 16 residues. DNA for the CDR3: TGTGCCAGCAGCTTAGTTTGGGACAGCTCCTACAATGAGCAGTTCTTC. Translated, it gives CASSLVWDSSYNEQFF.

This clonotype was picked up one time. The chain joins TRBV5-1 to TRBJ1-1; no clear D gene. Germline loops: CDR1 SGHRS, CDR2 YFSETQ. Trimming removed 1 base from V and 0 bases from J, with 7 bases in between. The CDR3 loop spans 14 amino acids. CDR3 nucleotide sequence: TGCGCCAGCAGCTTGTCGCTAGTGAACACTGAAGCTTTCTTT. This translates into CASSLSLVNTEAFF. Complete variable domain (other parts from reference TRBV5-1 and TRBJ1-1): KAGVTQTPRYLIKTRGQQVTLSCSPISGHRSVSWYQQTPGQGLQFLFEYFSETQRNKGNFPGRFSGRQFSNSRSEMNVSTLELGDSALYLCASSLSLVNTEAFFGQGTRLTVV.

A few counts support this clonotype. This chain joins TRBV7-9 and TRBJ2-3; 7 positions match TRBD1. The J segment lost 2 bases and the V segment lost 5 bases, leaving 10 bases of the junction unmatched. The CDR3 has 16 residues. Germline-derived CDR1 and CDR2 are SEHNR and FQNEAQ (reference sequence). The CDR3 is CASSLRQGSITDTQYF. The CDR3, as DNA: TGTGCCAGCAGCCTCCGACAGGGAAGTATCACAGATACGCAGTATTTT.

This clonotype came up a few times. This chain joins TRBV4-1 and TRBJ2-7, with 10 bases fitting TRBD1. V dropped 4 bases and J dropped 7; count of bases not matched to a gene: 4. The CDR3 is 13 residues long. CDR1 and CDR2 (germline): MGHRA, YSYEKL. CDR3 in DNA: TGCGCCAGCAGCCCCTGGACAGGGGGGGAGCAGTACTTC. Translating it yields CASSPWTGGEQYF.

The V gene is TRBV6-6, the J gene TRBJ1-2; tentative D call: TRBD1 (6 bases). The CDR3 runs 12 residues. From germline, CDR1 is MNHNY and CDR2 SVGAGI (reference sequence). V was clipped by 8 bases and J by 4 bases, with 11 bases between them. Here the CDR3 DNA reads TGTGCCAGCGGGGGGCAGTTCTATGGCTACACCTTC. It yields the protein CASGGQFYGYTF.